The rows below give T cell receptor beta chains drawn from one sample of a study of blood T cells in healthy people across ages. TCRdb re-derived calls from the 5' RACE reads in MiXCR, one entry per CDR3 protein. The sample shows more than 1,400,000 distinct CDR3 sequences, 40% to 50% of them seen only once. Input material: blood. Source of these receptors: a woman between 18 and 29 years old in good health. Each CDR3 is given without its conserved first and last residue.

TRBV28 ATGGSFSDEQY
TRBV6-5 ASSYRGPEETDTQY
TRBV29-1 SGRDTDTQY
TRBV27 ASSPDIGDVYEQY
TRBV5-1 ASSSGLAGRSSTDTQY
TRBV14 ASSQSWLAGGLGYNEQF
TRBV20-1 SARVESGYT
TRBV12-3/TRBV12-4 AVQRGGTDTQY
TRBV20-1 SAIDHRDSSYNEQF
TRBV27 ASRATGVGYGYT
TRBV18 ASSLTGTGNIQY